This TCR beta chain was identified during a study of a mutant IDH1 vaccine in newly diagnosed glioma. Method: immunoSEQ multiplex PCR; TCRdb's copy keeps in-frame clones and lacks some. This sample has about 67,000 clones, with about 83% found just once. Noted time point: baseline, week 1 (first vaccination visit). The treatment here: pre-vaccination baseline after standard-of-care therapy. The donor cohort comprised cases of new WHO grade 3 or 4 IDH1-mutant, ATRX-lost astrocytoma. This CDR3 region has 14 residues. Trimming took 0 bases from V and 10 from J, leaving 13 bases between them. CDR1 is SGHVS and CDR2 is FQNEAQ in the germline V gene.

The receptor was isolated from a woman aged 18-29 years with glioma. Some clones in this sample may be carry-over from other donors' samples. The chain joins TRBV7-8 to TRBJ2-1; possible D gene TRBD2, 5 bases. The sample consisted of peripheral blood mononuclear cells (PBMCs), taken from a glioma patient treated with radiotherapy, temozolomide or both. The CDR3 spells CASSLAILGSEQFF. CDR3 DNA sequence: TGTGCCAGCAGCTTAGCGATATTAGGGAGCGAGCAGTTCTTC.